This T cell receptor beta chain comes out of a study of T cell changes during pregnancy in multiple sclerosis. Assay: immunoSEQ multiplex PCR; the TCRdb copy retains only in-frame clones and omits some. The table has roughly 34,000 clones, about 88% seen once. The TCR originated in a female donor in good health, enrolled as a control in a pregnancy study. The sequences come from CD4+ T cells from peripheral blood mononuclear cells, collected in the second trimester of pregnancy.

The CDR3 region has the DNA TGTGCCAGCAGTGTCATCGGTGAAGAGACCCAGTACTTC. It encodes CASSVIGEETQYF. The chain uses TRBV25-1 and TRBJ2-5; D ambiguous. From germline, CDR1 is MGHDK and CDR2 SYGVNS. CDR3 length: 13 amino acids. V dropped 4 bases and J dropped 3 bases, with 9 bases sitting between them.